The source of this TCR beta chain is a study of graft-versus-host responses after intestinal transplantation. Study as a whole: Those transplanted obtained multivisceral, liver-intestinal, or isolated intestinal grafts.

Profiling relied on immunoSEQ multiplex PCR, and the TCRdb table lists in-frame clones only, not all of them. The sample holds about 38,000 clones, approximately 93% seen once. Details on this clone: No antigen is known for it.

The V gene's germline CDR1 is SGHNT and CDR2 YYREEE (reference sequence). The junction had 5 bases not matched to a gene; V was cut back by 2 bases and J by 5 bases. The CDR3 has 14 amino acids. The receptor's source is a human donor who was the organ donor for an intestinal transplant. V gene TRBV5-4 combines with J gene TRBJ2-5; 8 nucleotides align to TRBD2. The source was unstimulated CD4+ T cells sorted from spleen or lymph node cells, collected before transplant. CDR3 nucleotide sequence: TGTGCCAGCAGCTTAGGACTAGCCTCGGAGACCCAGTACTTC. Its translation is CASSLGLASETQYF.